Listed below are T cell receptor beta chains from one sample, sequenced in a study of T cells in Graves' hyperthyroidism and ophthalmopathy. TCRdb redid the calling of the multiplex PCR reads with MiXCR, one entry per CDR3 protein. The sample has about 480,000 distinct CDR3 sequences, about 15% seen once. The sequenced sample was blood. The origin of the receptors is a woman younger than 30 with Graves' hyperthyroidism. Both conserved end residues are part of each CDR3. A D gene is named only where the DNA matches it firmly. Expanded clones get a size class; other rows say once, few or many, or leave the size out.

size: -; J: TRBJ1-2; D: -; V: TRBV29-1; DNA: TGCAGCGTTGAAGCCGAGCACCACTATGGCTACACCTTC; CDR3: CSVEAEHHYGYTF
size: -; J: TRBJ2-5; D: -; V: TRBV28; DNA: TGTGCCAGCAAGGTCGGGGCGGCTGGGCCCCAGTACTTC; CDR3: CASKVGAAGPQYF
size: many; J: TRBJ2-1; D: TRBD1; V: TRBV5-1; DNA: TGCGCCAGCAGCTCCGGGACAGGGGCTCCCAATGAGCAGTTCTTC; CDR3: CASSSGTGAPNEQFF
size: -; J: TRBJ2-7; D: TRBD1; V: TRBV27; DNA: TGTGCCAGCACCGGGACAGGGAACGGGCAGTACTTC; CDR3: CASTGTGNGQYF
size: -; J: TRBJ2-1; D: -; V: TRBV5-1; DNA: TGCGCCAGCAGCTTGGACCCAAACAAGTACAATGAGCAGTTCTTC; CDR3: CASSLDPNKYNEQFF
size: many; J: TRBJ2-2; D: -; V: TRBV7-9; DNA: TGTGCCAGCAGCTCTCCCCGGGGCGGGGAGCTGTTTTTT; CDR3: CASSSPRGGELFF
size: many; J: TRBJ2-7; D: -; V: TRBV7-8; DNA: TGTGCCAGCAGCAAGGGGGAGGGCCTCTACGAGCAGTACTTC; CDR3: CASSKGEGLYEQYF
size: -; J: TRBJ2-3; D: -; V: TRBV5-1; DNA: TGCGCCAGCAGCTTGCCGGAGGGAGTAGATACGCAGTATTTT; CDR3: CASSLPEGVDTQYF
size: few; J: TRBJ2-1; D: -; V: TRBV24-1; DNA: TGTGCCACCTCCCGCGCTGAGGGAAGTGAGCAGTTCTTC; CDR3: CATSRAEGSEQFF
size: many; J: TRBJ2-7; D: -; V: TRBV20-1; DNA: TGCAGTGCCTCGCTCTGGCGCGGGCGGAACTCCTACGAGCAGTACTTC; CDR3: CSASLWRGRNSYEQYF
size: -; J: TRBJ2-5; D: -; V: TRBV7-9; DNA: TGTACCAGCATCAGGCAAGAGACCCAGTACTTC; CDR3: CTSIRQETQYF
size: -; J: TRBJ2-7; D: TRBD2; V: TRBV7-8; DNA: TGTGCCAGCCGGACTAGCGGGTCAAGCTCCTACGAGCAGTACTTC; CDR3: CASRTSGSSSYEQYF
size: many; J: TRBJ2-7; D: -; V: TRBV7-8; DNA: TGTGCCAGCAGCTTAGGGGCGGACGTTACCTACGAGCAGTACTTC; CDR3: CASSLGADVTYEQYF
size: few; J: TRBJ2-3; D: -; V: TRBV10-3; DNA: TGTGCCATCAGTGAGAGCGTAATGGGAGATACGCGGTATTTT; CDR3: CAISESVMGDTRYF
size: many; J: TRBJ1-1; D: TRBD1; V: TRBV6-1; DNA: TGTGCCAGCAGCCGGGACAGGGACAACACTGAAGCTTTCTTT; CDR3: CASSRDRDNTEAFF
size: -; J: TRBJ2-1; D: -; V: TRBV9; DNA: TGTGCCAGCAGCGTAGCTGACCTCTCCTACAATGAGCAGTTCTTC; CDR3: CASSVADLSYNEQFF
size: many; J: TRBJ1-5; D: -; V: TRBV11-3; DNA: TGTGCCAGCAGCTGGGCACAGGGACAGCCCCAGCATTTT; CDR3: CASSWAQGQPQHF
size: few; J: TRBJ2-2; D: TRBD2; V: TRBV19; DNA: TGTGCCAGCTCGTTACTAGCGGGAGGGCCCACCACCAGGGAGCTGTTTTTT; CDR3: CASSLLAGGPTTRELFF
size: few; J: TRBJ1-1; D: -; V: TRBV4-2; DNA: TGTGCCAGCACCGGGGTAGGGATGAACACTGAAGCTTTCTTT; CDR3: CASTGVGMNTEAFF
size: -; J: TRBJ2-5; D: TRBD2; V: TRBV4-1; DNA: TGCGCCAGCAGCCAAGGAAGACTAGCGGGAGGAGAGACCCAGTACTTC; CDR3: CASSQGRLAGGETQYF
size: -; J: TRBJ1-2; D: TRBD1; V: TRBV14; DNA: TGTGCCAGCAGCCAAGAGTGGTTGGGGACAGGGGGCGACTATGGCTACACCTTC; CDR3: CASSQEWLGTGGDYGYTF
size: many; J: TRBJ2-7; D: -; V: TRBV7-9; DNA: TGTGCCAGCAGCAGCGGGACATCGGCAATCCAAGGCCCCTACGAGCAGTACTTC; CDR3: CASSSGTSAIQGPYEQYF
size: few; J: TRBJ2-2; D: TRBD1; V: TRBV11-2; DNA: TGTGCCAGCAGCTTAGATTCGGGACAGGGAAGTATTTTT; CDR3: CASSLDSGQGSIF
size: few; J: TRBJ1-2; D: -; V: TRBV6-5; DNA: TGTGCCAGCAGTTACTCACAGAGCTCTAACTATGGCTACACCTTC; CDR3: CASSYSQSSNYGYTF
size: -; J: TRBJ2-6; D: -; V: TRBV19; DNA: TGTGCCAGTAGTCCTTCGACCAACGTCCTGACTTTC; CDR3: CASSPSTNVLTF
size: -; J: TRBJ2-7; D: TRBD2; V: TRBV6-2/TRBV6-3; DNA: TGTGCCAGCAGCCGACTAGCGGGAGGGCCTTGGCAGTACTTC; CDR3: CASSRLAGGPWQYF
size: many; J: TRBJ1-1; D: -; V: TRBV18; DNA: TGTGCCAGCTCACTAACGGACAGTCGTGAAGCTTTCTTT; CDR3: CASSLTDSREAFF
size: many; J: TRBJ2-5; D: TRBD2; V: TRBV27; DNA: TGTGCCAGCAGTTTAAGGCTAGCGGGAGGGCTTAGGGAGACCCAGTACTTC; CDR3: CASSLRLAGGLRETQYF
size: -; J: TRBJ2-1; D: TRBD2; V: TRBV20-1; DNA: TGCAGTGCTAGGGATAGCGGGAGGCACAATGAGCAGTTCTTC; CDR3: CSARDSGRHNEQFF
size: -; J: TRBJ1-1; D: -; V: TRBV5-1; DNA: TGCGCCAGCAGCTCTAAATCCGTTATACTGAACACTGAAGCTTTCTTT; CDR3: CASSSKSVILNTEAFF
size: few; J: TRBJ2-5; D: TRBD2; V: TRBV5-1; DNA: TGCGCCAGCAGCTCTAGCGGGAGTACGGAGACCCAGTACTTC; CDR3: CASSSSGSTETQYF
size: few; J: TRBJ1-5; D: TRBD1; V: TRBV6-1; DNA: TGTGCCAGCAGTGTCTGGACAGGGTCCAATCAGCCCCAGCATTTT; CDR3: CASSVWTGSNQPQHF
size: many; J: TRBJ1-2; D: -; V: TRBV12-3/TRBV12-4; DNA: TGTGCCGGACGGACGGGAAACTATGGCTACACCTTC; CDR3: CAGRTGNYGYTF
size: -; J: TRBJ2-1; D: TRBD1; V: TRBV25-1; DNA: TGTGCCAGCAGTGAATTGTCCCACAGGGGGAAAAGAAAGGATGAGCAGTTCTTC; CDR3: CASSELSHRGKRKDEQFF
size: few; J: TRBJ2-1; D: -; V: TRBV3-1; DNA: TGTGCCAGCAGCCCACGGAGCAGTGAGCAGTTCTTC; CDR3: CASSPRSSEQFF
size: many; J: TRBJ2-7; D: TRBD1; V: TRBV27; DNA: TGTGCCAGCAGTTTAAGTGGGACAGGCTACTACGAGCAGTACTTC; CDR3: CASSLSGTGYYEQYF
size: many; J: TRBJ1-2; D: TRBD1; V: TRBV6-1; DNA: TGTGCCACCCAGGGGGCCGATTTTTATAACTATGGCTACACCTTC; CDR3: CATQGADFYNYGYTF
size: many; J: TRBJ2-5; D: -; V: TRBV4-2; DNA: TGTGCCAGCAGCCAAGATCTTAGGGGGGAGACCCAGTACTTC; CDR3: CASSQDLRGETQYF
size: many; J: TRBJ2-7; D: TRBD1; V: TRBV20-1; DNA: TGCAGTGCTAGGGGGACAGGGGGACTTTACGAGCAGTACTTC; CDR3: CSARGTGGLYEQYF
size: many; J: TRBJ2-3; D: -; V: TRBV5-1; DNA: TGCGCCAGCAGCTTGGAACGGCAGTCCACAGATACGCAGTATTTT; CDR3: CASSLERQSTDTQYF
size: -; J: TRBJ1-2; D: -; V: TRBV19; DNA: TGTGCCAGTAGGGTCTCGGGGACGTATGGCTACACCTTC; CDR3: CASRVSGTYGYTF
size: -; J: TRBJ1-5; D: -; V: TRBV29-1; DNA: TGCAGCGTGGGGGCGGGAGACAGCAATCAGCCCCAGCATTTT; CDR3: CSVGAGDSNQPQHF
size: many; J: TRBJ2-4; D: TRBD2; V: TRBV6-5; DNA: TGTGCCAGCAGTTACCGACTAGCGGGAGGGAGGCGGGAAAACATTCAGTACTTC; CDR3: CASSYRLAGGRRENIQYF
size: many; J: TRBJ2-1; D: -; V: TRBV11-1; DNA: TGTGCCAGCAGCTTAGACCAAGTAAGGCCTTACAATGAGCAGTTCTTC; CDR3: CASSLDQVRPYNEQFF
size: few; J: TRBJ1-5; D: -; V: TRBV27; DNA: TGTGCCAGCAGTTTATCGACGGGGGGCGAGCAGCCCCAGCATTTT; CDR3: CASSLSTGGEQPQHF
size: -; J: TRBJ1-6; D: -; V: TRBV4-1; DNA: TGCGCCAGCAGCCAAGTGGTGAAGGCATATAATTCACCCCTCCACTTT; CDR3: CASSQVVKAYNSPLHF
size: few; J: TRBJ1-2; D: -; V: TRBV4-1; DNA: TGCGCCAGCAGCCAAGGGACCCGGGAGCAAGCCGGCTACACCTTC; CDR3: CASSQGTREQAGYTF
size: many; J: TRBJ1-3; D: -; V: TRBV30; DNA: TGTGCCTGGAAAAACCTCTCTGGAAACACCATATATTTT; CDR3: CAWKNLSGNTIYF
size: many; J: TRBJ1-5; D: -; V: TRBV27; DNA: TGTGCCAGCAGTTTAGATCCTAGCCACAATCAGCCCCAGCATTTT; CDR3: CASSLDPSHNQPQHF
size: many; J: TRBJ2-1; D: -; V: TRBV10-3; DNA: TGTGCCATCGGGGTGCTTTTTTCTACCTACAATGAGCAGTTCTTC; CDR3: CAIGVLFSTYNEQFF
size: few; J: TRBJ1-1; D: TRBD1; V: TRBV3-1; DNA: TGTGCCAGCAGCTTAGGACAGGGGGCGTTATCCACTGAAGCTTTCTTT; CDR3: CASSLGQGALSTEAFF